This TCR beta chain was observed in a study of response to subunit inactivated influenza vaccine. Points from the study as a whole: The authors offered the suggestion that each seasonal influenza vaccination recruits few new T cells.

CDR3 size: 15 residues. Germline lookup yields CDR1 MNHEY and CDR2 SVGEGT. V lost 6 bases and J lost 6, with 18 bases in between. MiXCR was run by TCRdb on the RT-PCR reads, yielding one entry per CDR3 protein. The sample has over 450,000 distinct CDR3 sequences, 10% to 15% seen once. On this clonotype itself: Antigen unknown.

This TCR derives from a man aged 50 to 59 who received an inactivated influenza vaccine. Sample: PBMCs from blood, taken more than 35 days after vaccination. This sequence joins TRBV6-2 or TRBV6-3 and TRBJ2-1; the D gene is possibly TRBD2 (6 bases). The CDR3 is CASRHPGDGGNEQFF. The CDR3 nucleotides are TGTGCCAGCAGGCACCCGGGGGACGGGGGCAATGAGCAGTTCTTC.